The 31 T cell receptor beta chains below come from one sample, sequenced in a study of cytomegalovirus exposure and HLA in healthy donors (dated by TCRdb to the late 2010s). The library relied on the immunoSEQ multiplex PCR assay. The multiplex PCR relied on a mix of 60 forward primers for TCR Vbeta segments and 13 reverse primers for TCR Jbeta segments. This immuneACCESS table, as held by TCRdb, lists in-frame sequences with V and J called but not all clones. Of the missing ones, under half trace to an unresolved V gene in checked studies; the others have no known cause. Present in this sample are under 200,000 clones, just under 80% of which were seen just once. The top ten clones comprise around 3% of the sample. Material for sequencing was PBMCs. Source of these receptors: a woman in her forties or fifties in good health and CMV-seropositive.

V and J are TRBV5-4 and TRBJ2-1, with TRBD1 identical over 10 bases. J gave up 8 bases and V 3 bases, and 5 bases lay outside the gene matches. The CDR3 loop spans 14 amino acids. Germline CDR1 reads SGHNT; CDR2 reads YYREEE (reference sequence). The CDR3 DNA sequence: TGTGCCAGCAGCTCCAGGACAGGGGGATATGAGCAGTTCTTC. Translation: CASSSRTGGYEQFF.

Details on this clone: The junction does not match germline at one end; this may be a read error. This sequence joins TRBV30 and TRBJ2-4; 8 bases map to TRBD1. Germline CDR1 reads GTSNPN; CDR2 reads SVGIG (reference sequence). This CDR3 region has 15 residues. CDR3 nucleotide sequence: TGTGCCTGGAGTTTCGACAGGGGAGATCAAAACAGTCAGTACTTC. This sequence encodes CAWSFDRGDQNSQYF.

The rearrangement links TRBV6-5 to TRBJ2-2; no firm D call. The CDR3 loop spans 15 amino acids. Germline CDR1 and CDR2: MNHEY and SVGAGI. The ends were cut back, 6 bases at V and 4 bases at J, with 15 bases in the middle. The CDR3 sequence is CASRKTLTSTGELFF. CDR3 nucleotide sequence: TGTGCCAGCAGAAAAACCCTCACAAGCACCGGGGAGCTGTTTTTT.

This chain uses TRBV15 with TRBJ1-5, with a possible D match to TRBD1 (5 bases). Germline CDR1 is LNHNV and CDR2 is YYDKDF (reference sequence). Between the trimmed V and J ends, which lost 5 bases and 6 bases, there was a span of 11 bases. This CDR3 has 13 amino acids. CDR3 nucleotides: TGTGCCACCAGCGTCGGGACTTTTCAGCCCCAGCATTTT. Amino acids: CATSVGTFQPQHF.

The rearrangement joins TRBV9 to TRBJ2-3, with D maybe TRBD1 (6 bases). CDR3 size: 17 residues. V dropped 0 bases and J dropped 0 bases, with 14 bases sitting between them. Germline V gene sequence: CDR1 SGDLS, CDR2 YYNGEE. CDR3 nucleotide sequence: TGTGCCAGCAGCGTAGTTGGGGGCTACCTGAGCACAGATACGCAGTATTTT. This sequence encodes CASSVVGGYLSTDTQYF.

This clone occurred a few times. This chain uses TRBV14 with TRBJ2-7; 10 bases are a match to TRBD2. V lost 0 bases and J lost 2; bases outside the gene matches: 7. The CDR3 has 17 residues. CDR1 and CDR2 (germline): SGHDN, FVKESK. CDR3 in amino acids: CASSQEYGLAVPYEQYF. CDR3 sequence (DNA): TGTGCCAGCAGCCAAGAATATGGACTAGCGGTTCCCTACGAGCAGTACTTC.

This chain connects TRBV5-1 to TRBJ2-2; tentative D call: TRBD2 (5 bases). CDR3 length: 14 residues. The V end was cut by 0 bases, the J end by 5 bases, with 8 bases between. Germline lookup yields CDR1 SGHRS and CDR2 YFSETQ. CDR3 in amino acids: CASSLASGTGELFF. CDR3 in DNA: TGCGCCAGCAGCTTGGCCTCGGGGACCGGGGAGCTGTTTTTT.

The chain employs TRBV5-5 and TRBJ2-1; possible D gene TRBD2, 6 bases. The CDR3 is 15 amino acids. Looked up from germline, CDR1 is SGHKS and CDR2 is YYEKEE (reference sequence). Between the trimmed V and J ends, which lost 0 bases and 4 bases, there was a span of 11 bases. The CDR3 sequence is CASSLVGGLYNEQFF. CDR3 bases: TGTGCCAGCAGCTTGGTGGGGGGACTGTACAATGAGCAGTTCTTC.

This clone was seen a handful of times. This chain connects TRBV18 to TRBJ1-1; D may be TRBD1 (5 bases). The CDR3 extends over 15 amino acids. The V gene lost 1 base and the J gene lost 1 base, with 10 bases spanning the gap. The V gene's germline CDR1 is KGHSH and CDR2 LQKENI. CDR3 sequence (DNA): TGTGCCAGCTCACCACTAGGGGATCAGAACACTGAAGCTTTCTTT. Residues: CASSPLGDQNTEAFF.

The CDR3 DNA follows: TGTGCCAGCAGCTTCCCTTCTGATACGCAGTATTTT. Amino acid sequence: CASSFPSDTQYF. The chain has TRBV11-3 and TRBJ2-3; unclear D gene. V was clipped by 3 bases and J by 6 bases, with 7 bases between them. The germline V gene has CDR1 SGHNT and CDR2 YENEEA. This CDR3 has 12 amino acids.

This chain uses TRBV27 with TRBJ2-3; TRBD2 is a possible D gene (5 bases). The V and J ends lost 5 bases and 4 bases respectively, with 13 bases between them. CDR3 length equals 14 residues. CDR1 is MNHEY and CDR2 is SMNVEV in the germline V gene (reference sequence). Here the CDR3 reads CASSETGGPDTQYF. In nucleotides, the CDR3 is TGTGCCAGCAGTGAGACTGGCGGGCCAGATACGCAGTATTTT.

This chain joins TRBV30 and TRBJ1-6, with no clear D. Trimming stripped 3 bases from V and 4 bases from J, with 19 bases between. Germline V gene lookup returns CDR1 GTSNPN and CDR2 SVGIG (reference sequence). CDR3 size: 17 residues. CDR3 nucleotides: TGTGCCTGGAGAACAGAAGGCCTTACACCTTATAATTCACCCCTCCACTTT. Protein product: CAWRTEGLTPYNSPLHF.

The chain combines TRBV10-3 with TRBJ2-7; 14 nucleotides line up with TRBD2. V was pared by 6 bases and J by 0 bases, with 7 bases of the junction left unmatched. Germline loops: CDR1 ENHRY, CDR2 SYGVKD. The CDR3 loop spans 17 amino acids. Here the CDR3 DNA reads TGTGCCATCAGCAACCCCGGGACTAGCGGGAGCTCCTACGAGCAGTACTTC. The encoded protein is CAISNPGTSGSSYEQYF.

The rearrangement joins TRBV5-6 to TRBJ1-2; TRBD1 might be the D (6 bases). The V end lost 0 bases, the J end lost 0 bases, and 18 bases lay between the germline ends. CDR3 length equals 18 residues. Germline V lookup: CDR1 SGHDT, CDR2 YYEEEE. CDR3 sequence: CASSLDWDFRTANYGYTF. CDR3 DNA sequence: TGTGCCAGCAGCTTGGATTGGGATTTCAGGACAGCTAACTATGGCTACACCTTC.

V and J are TRBV27 and TRBJ2-7; a weak D match, TRBD1 (7 bases). Germline V CDR1 and CDR2: MNHEY, SMNVEV (reference sequence). CDR3 length: 13 amino acids. Trimming left V 7 bases short and J 3 bases short, with 13 bases between. The CDR3 DNA follows: TGTGCCAGCAACCGGCAGGGGGGCTACGAGCAGTACTTC. Its translation: CASNRQGGYEQYF.

The V and J genes are TRBV7-3 and TRBJ2-2; the D gene is possibly TRBD1 (5 bases). Trimming cost V 5 bases and J 2 bases, with 9 bases left between them. CDR1 is SGHTA, CDR2 FQGTGA, per germline. The CDR3 length is 14 residues. CDR3 sequence reads: CASSPQGNTGELFF. The CDR3 DNA is TGTGCCAGCAGCCCCCAGGGTAACACCGGGGAGCTGTTTTTT.

The chain is built from TRBV11-2 and TRBJ2-1; D not resolved. CDR1 and CDR2 (germline): SGHAT, FQNNGV. The CDR3 length is 16 residues. V was shortened by 5 bases and J by 3 bases, with 17 bases between the two germline ends. CDR3 bases: TGTGCCAGCAGCCTTTCGAGGAGCGTTTACTACAATGAGCAGTTCTTC. Protein: CASSLSRSVYYNEQFF. Complete variable domain (other parts from reference TRBV11-2 and TRBJ2-1): EAGVAQSPRYKIIEKRQSVAFWCNPISGHATLYWYQQILGQGPKLLIQFQNNGVVDDSQLPKDRFSAERLKGVDSTLKIQPAKLEDSAVYLCASSLSRSVYYNEQFFGPGTRLTVL.

This clone showed up just a few times. The V call is TRBV5-6, the J call TRBJ2-3, with TRBD1 identical over 9 bases. CDR3 length equals 15 residues. Germline V gene data show CDR1 as SGHDT and CDR2 as YYEEEE. V lost 7 bases and J lost 2; bases outside the gene matches: 8. The CDR3 is CASSGTGYNTDTQYF. CDR3 DNA sequence: TGTGCCAGCTCCGGGACAGGGTATAACACAGATACGCAGTATTTT.

Turning to this clone: The sample holds other DNA sequences that translate to the same CDR3. The gene calls are TRBV30 and TRBJ2-6; D gene uncertain. Trimming pared 0 bases from V and 1 base from J, leaving 7 bases between. Germline CDR1 GTSNPN, CDR2 SVGIG (reference sequence). This CDR3 region has 15 residues. CDR3 protein: CAWSVGGSGANVLTF. The CDR3 DNA reads TGTGCCTGGAGTGTAGGCGGTTCTGGGGCCAACGTCCTGACTTTC.

J is TRBJ2-2 and V is TRBV5-1, with D maybe TRBD1 (6 bases). Germline V gene sequence: CDR1 SGHRS, CDR2 YFSETQ. Deletions cut 0 bases from V and 5 bases from J, with 14 bases between. The CDR3 sequence is 16 residues long. CDR3 sequence reads: CASSLVGRRGTGELFF. The CDR3 nucleotides read TGCGCCAGCAGCTTGGTTGGCCGTAGGGGGACCGGGGAGCTGTTTTTT.

This clone came up a few times. J is TRBJ2-5 and V is TRBV7-2; no definite D call. The CDR3 is made up of 12 amino acids. Trimming pared 6 bases from V and 5 bases from J, leaving 10 bases between. Germline assignment: CDR1 SGHTA and CDR2 FQGNSA. The CDR3 loop is CASSQRRETQYF. CDR3 DNA sequence: TGTGCCAGCAGTCAACGCAGGGAGACCCAGTACTTC.

This chain connects TRBV7-8 to TRBJ2-5; no definite D call. From germline, CDR1 is SGHVS and CDR2 FQNEAQ. The CDR3 covers 14 residues. The V gene lost 1 base and the J gene lost 5 bases, with 11 bases spanning the gap. The CDR3 region has the DNA TGTGCCAGCAGCTTAGAGGCCAGCGAGGAGACCCAGTACTTC. Protein sequence: CASSLEASEETQYF.

As for this clone: Germline is not matched at one junction end, which may reflect a read error. The chain carries TRBV15 and TRBJ1-2, with 7 bases matching TRBD1. The CDR3 covers 13 residues. Germline V gives CDR1 LNHNV, CDR2 YYDKDF (reference sequence). The CDR3 sequence is CATSRDRGGRPFF. Written as DNA, the CDR3 is TGTGCCACCAGCAGAGATCGAGGGGGCAGGCCTTTCTTC.

This chain connects TRBV28 to TRBJ2-1; 10 bases are a match to TRBD2. Germline loops: CDR1 MDHEN, CDR2 SYDVKM. The CDR3 is 15 amino acids. V trimming: 1 base; J trimming: 7 bases; junction bases outside the gene matches: 4. This CDR3 is CASSLSAGGRNEQFF. CDR3 nucleotide sequence: TGTGCCAGCAGTTTATCAGCGGGAGGGCGGAATGAGCAGTTCTTC.

This sequence joins TRBV28 and TRBJ1-2, with a tentative D call TRBD1 (5 bases). Between the trimmed V and J ends, which lost 2 bases and 4 bases, there was a span of 8 bases. The CDR3 runs to 13 residues. In germline, CDR1 is MDHEN, CDR2 SYDVKM. Here the CDR3 reads CASSLAGIYGYTF. The CDR3 coding sequence is TGTGCCAGCAGTTTAGCAGGGATCTATGGCTACACCTTC.

The chain employs TRBV6-5 and TRBJ2-7; D might be TRBD1 (7 bases). Looked up from germline, CDR1 is MNHEY and CDR2 is SVGAGI. CDR3 length: 14 amino acids. Trimming left V 2 bases short and J 3 bases short, with 11 bases between. CDR3 protein: CASSYGQGGYEQYF. The CDR3 DNA reads TGTGCCAGCAGTTACGGTCAGGGGGGCTACGAGCAGTACTTC.

The chain recombines TRBV7-2 with TRBJ2-5; D not resolved. V lost 2 bases and J lost 1, with 11 bases in between. CDR3 length: 15 amino acids. CDR1 SGHTA and CDR2 FQGNSA come from the germline V gene. CDR3 region: CASSLFGQSQETQYF. DNA for the CDR3: TGTGCCAGCAGCTTATTTGGCCAATCCCAAGAGACCCAGTACTTC.

CDR3: CASSLDGTGNEKLFF. CDR3 DNA: TGTGCCAGCAGCTTAGATGGGACAGGGAATGAAAAACTGTTTTTT. J is TRBJ1-4 and V is TRBV7-9, with 9 bases identical to TRBD1. From germline, CDR1 is SEHNR and CDR2 FQNEAQ (reference sequence). V lost 1 base and J lost 5; bases outside the gene matches: 2. The CDR3 loop spans 15 amino acids.

Only a few counts were recorded for this clone. The chain links TRBV5-6 to TRBJ1-1, with D perhaps TRBD1 (5 bases). Per the germline V gene, CDR1 is SGHDT and CDR2 is YYEEEE. The CDR3 runs to 15 residues. V gave up 0 bases and J gave up 2 bases, with 11 bases separating them. The chain's CDR3 is CASSLGGTYNTEAFF. CDR3 coding DNA: TGTGCCAGCAGCTTGGGGGGGACTTACAACACTGAAGCTTTCTTT.

The chain employs TRBV7-9 and TRBJ2-7; maybe TRBD1 (5 bases). CDR3 length: 14 residues. The germline CDR1 and CDR2 sequences are SEHNR and FQNEAQ (reference sequence). V lost 3 bases to trimming and J lost 0 bases, with 9 bases between them. CDR3 coding DNA: TGTGCCAGCAGCTTGGGGCAGAACTCCTACGAGCAGTACTTC. Its translation: CASSLGQNSYEQYF.

The rearrangement joins TRBV11-3 to TRBJ1-1; no clear D gene. Trimming stripped 3 bases from V and 3 bases from J, with 11 bases between. The CDR3 sequence is 14 residues long. Looked up from germline, CDR1 is SGHNT and CDR2 is YENEEA. The CDR3 nucleotides are TGTGCCAGCAGCTTTCGTCCAGAAGACACTGAAGCTTTCTTT. This sequence encodes CASSFRPEDTEAFF.